This TCR beta chain originates from a study of ipilimumab plus nivolumab after autologous stem cell transplantation. Study overall: A median of roughly eight nivolumab and about 5 ipilimumab doses were given. The myeloma cohort included high-risk transplant-naive patients and patients relapsing within 3 years of a first autologous transplant.

The length of the CDR3 is 15 residues. The J segment lost 3 bases and the V segment lost 4 bases, leaving 6 bases of the junction unmatched. Per the germline V gene, CDR1 is SGHTA and CDR2 is FQGNSA. Produced via immunoSEQ multiplex PCR; TCRdb's table is partial and in-frame only. The table has some 45,000 clones, nearly 90% seen once. Checkpoint therapy with ipilimumab 1 mg/kg began 14 to 28 days after transplant. Patients got 3 mg/kg IV nivolumab weeks 1, 4, 7, 10, then biweekly through week 26. Here the sequenced sample was PBMCs, taken in a trial of ipilimumab plus nivolumab as post-transplant consolidation. The TCR comes from a male donor with multiple myeloma. The rearrangement uses TRBV7-2 and TRBJ1-1, with 9 bases identical to TRBD1. The DNA for the CDR3 is TGTGCCAGCAGCTCTCGGGGACAGGGCGACACTGAAGCTTTCTTT. Translated, it gives CASSSRGQGDTEAFF.